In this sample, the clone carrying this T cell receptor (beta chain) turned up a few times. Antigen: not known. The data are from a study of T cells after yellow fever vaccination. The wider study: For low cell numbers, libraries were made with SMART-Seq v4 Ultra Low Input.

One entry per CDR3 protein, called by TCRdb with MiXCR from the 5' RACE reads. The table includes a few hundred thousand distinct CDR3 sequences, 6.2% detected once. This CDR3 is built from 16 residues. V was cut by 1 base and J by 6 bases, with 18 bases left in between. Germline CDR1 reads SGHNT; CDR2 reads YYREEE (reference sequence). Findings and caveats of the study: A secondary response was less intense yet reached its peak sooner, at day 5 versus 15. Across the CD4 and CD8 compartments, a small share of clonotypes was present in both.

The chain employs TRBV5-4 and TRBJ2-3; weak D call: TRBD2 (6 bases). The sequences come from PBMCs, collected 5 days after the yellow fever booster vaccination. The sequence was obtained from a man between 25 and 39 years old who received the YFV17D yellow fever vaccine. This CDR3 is CASSLREFGGPDTQYF. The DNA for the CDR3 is TGTGCCAGCAGCTTGCGGGAGTTTGGAGGTCCGGATACGCAGTATTTT.